The T cell receptor beta chain under discussion was sequenced for a study of Graves' ophthalmopathy and Graves' hyperthyroidism. TCR beta CDR3 amplification used RNA transcripts. Second-round multiplex PCR came after first-round RT-PCR with HTBI primers. MiXCR, run by TCRdb on the multiplex PCR reads, gives a single entry per CDR3 protein. Seen here are 230,000 or so distinct CDR3 sequences, roughly 50% observed once, and the top ten hold roughly half. Clinical symptoms and serum thyroxine were used for diagnosis; TRAb, thyroid ultrasound and orbital computed tomography were also relied on. CDR1 MNHNS and CDR2 SASEGT come from the germline V gene. CDR3 size: 13 residues. V lost 6 bases, J lost 14 bases, and 14 bases stayed unmatched.

This chain joins TRBV6-1 and TRBJ1-1, with 8 positions matching TRBD1. The clonotype comes from an adult man with Graves' ophthalmopathy. Material for sequencing was peripheral blood. CDR3 sequence reads: CASRHKGTGTSFF. Here the CDR3 DNA reads TGTGCCAGCAGACACAAAGGGACAGGCACTTCCTTCTTT.